These T cell receptor beta chains were read from a single sample in a study of blood T cell repertoires in COVID-19. The protocol was immunoSEQ multiplex PCR, while the TCRdb copy is restricted to in-frame clones and leaves out a portion. The sample holds about 200,000 clones, almost 85% seen once. The sample was peripheral blood. Source of these receptors: a human donor with acute or convalescent COVID-19. The donor label of this sample is uncertain. Each CDR3 is given with its conserved first and last residue. D genes are given only for firm matches. Where a row states a size, it is once, few, many or the class of an expanded clone; other rows omit it.

d_call | clone_size | j_call | v_call | cdr3_aa | cdr3_nt
TRBD1 | - | TRBJ2-7 | TRBV6-6 | CASSYSSVRTGGEQYF | TGTGCCAGCAGTTACTCTTCGGTTAGGACAGGCGGCGAGCAGTACTTC
- | - | TRBJ1-3 | TRBV3-1/TRBV3-2 | CASSVGSGNTIYF | TGTGCCAGCAGCGTGGGGAGCGGAAACACCATATATTTT
TRBD2 | - | TRBJ2-7 | TRBV28 | CATGTSGSINGDF | TGTGCCACCGGGACTAGCGGGAGTATTAATGGGGACTTC
TRBD1 | - | TRBJ1-2 | TRBV7-3 | CASGPYGTGIYGYTF | TGTGCCAGCGGGCCTTACGGGACAGGGATCTATGGCTACACCTTC
- | - | TRBJ1-5 | TRBV29-1 | CSVAYRVDQPQHF | TGCAGCGTCGCGTACCGGGTGGATCAGCCCCAGCATTTT
TRBD2 | - | TRBJ2-1 | TRBV4-3 | CASSQEGYRREGHNEQFF | TGCGCCAGCAGCCAAGAAGGGTATAGGCGGGAGGGTCACAATGAGCAGTTCTTC
- | - | TRBJ2-5 | TRBV7-6 | CASSPMRETQYF | TGTGCCAGCAGCCCTATGCGGGAGACCCAGTACTTC
TRBD1 | - | TRBJ2-7 | TRBV28 | CASSSGTGGREQYF | TGTGCCAGCAGTTCCGGGACAGGGGGCCGCGAGCAGTACTTC
TRBD1 | once | TRBJ2-7 | TRBV6-5 | CASSGQGVSREQYF | TGTGCCAGCAGCGGACAGGGTGTCTCCCGCGAGCAGTACTTC
TRBD2 | - | TRBJ2-5 | TRBV5-4 | CATQRASGIQETQYF | TGTGCCACCCAGCGGGCTAGCGGAATACAAGAGACCCAGTACTTC
TRBD2 | - | TRBJ2-3 | TRBV24-1 | CATSDPTSGRGDTQYF | TGTGCCACCAGTGATCCGACTAGCGGGAGGGGTGATACGCAGTATTTT
TRBD1 | once | TRBJ1-1 | TRBV9 | CASSVEGTGARGAFF | TGTGCCAGCAGCGTAGAAGGGACAGGGGCTAGAGGGGCTTTCTTT
- | - | TRBJ2-3 | TRBV5-1 | CASSLFSEPFTDTQYF | TGCGCCAGCAGCTTGTTTTCAGAACCGTTCACAGATACGCAGTATTTT
- | - | TRBJ1-5 | TRBV5-1 | CASSPTPGSNQPQHF | TGCGCCAGCAGCCCGACCCCAGGGAGCAATCAGCCCCAGCATTTT
- | - | TRBJ1-2 | TRBV28 | CASSPRGLADYGYTF | TGTGCCAGCAGTCCTCGAGGGCTGGCGGACTATGGCTACACCTTC
TRBD2 | - | TRBJ2-1 | TRBV19 | CASSTFGLAGGNEQFF | TGTGCCAGTAGTACCTTTGGACTAGCGGGAGGGAATGAGCAGTTCTTC
TRBD2 | - | TRBJ2-3 | TRBV3-1/TRBV3-2 | CASSQEGSGRPTDTQYF | TGTGCCAGCAGCCAAGAGGGTAGCGGGAGACCCACAGATACGCAGTATTTT